This TCR beta chain was documented in a study of T cells in Graves' hyperthyroidism and ophthalmopathy. Between the trimmed V and J ends, which lost 2 bases and 4 bases, there was a span of 8 bases. CDR1 and CDR2 (germline): LNHDA, SQIVND (reference sequence). This CDR3 contains 13 residues. This clonotype has at least ten counts. TCR beta CDR3 region amplification was performed from RNA transcripts. TCR CDR3 regions were first amplified by RT-PCR with HTBI primers. TCRdb re-analysed the multiplex PCR reads in MiXCR, keeping a single row per CDR3 protein. The sample lists roughly 720,000 distinct CDR3 sequences, roughly 17% occurring once.

Sample: blood. V usage is TRBV19 and J usage is TRBJ1-2; D is uncertain. This sequence originates from a man between 45 and 60 years old with Graves' hyperthyroidism. The CDR3 loop reads CASSIPDSYGYTF. The CDR3 region has the DNA TGTGCCAGTAGTATACCAGATTCCTATGGCTACACCTTC.